The entry below gives a single TCR beta chain sequence along with its context. What it recognizes is unknown. This CDR3 has 17 residues. Trimming stripped 5 bases from V and 4 bases from J, with 18 bases between. Germline V gene sequence: CDR1 SEHNR, CDR2 FQNEAQ (reference sequence). TCRdb's table, derived via immunoSEQ multiplex PCR, lists solely in-frame clones and lacks some. The table includes more than 400,000 clones, about 96% detected once. The entry originates in a study of shared clonotypes between healthy human individuals. As for the study in general: Per donor, CD8 memory used one plate, CD8 naive used two, CD4 memory used three and CD4 naive used three.

Study-level points and caveats: Blood was the sole source, and tissue repertoires probably differ.

Specimen: naive CD4+ T cells sorted from blood. Subset in this sample: CD45RA+ positively selected. The chain is built from TRBV7-9 and TRBJ1-6, with D possibly being TRBD1 (6 bases). This receptor was taken from a woman in her 30s in good health. This CDR3 reads CASSLNVGQTYNSPLHF. As DNA, the CDR3 is TGTGCCAGCAGCCTAAATGTCGGACAGACGTATAATTCACCCCTCCACTTT.